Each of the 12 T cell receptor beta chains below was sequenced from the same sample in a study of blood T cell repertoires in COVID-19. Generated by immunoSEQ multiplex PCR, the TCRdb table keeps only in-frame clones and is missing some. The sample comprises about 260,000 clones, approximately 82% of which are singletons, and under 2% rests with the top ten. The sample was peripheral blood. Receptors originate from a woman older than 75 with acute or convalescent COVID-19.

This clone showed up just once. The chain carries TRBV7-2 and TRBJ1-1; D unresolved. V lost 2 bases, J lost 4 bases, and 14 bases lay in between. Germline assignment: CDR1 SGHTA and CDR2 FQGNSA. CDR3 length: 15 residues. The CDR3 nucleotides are TGTGCCAGCAGCTTATGGAGGGAACGGCTCACTGAAGCTTTCTTT. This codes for CASSLWRERLTEAFF. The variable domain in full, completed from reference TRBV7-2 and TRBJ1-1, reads GAGVSQSPSNKVTEKGKDVELRCDPISGHTALYWYRQSLGQGLEFLIYFQGNSAPDKSGLPSDRFSAERTGGSVSTLTIQRTQQEDSAVYLCASSLWRERLTEAFFGQGTRLTVV.

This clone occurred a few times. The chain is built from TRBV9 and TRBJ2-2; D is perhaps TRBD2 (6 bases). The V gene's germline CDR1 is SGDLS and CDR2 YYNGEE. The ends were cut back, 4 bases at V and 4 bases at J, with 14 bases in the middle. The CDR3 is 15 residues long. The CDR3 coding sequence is TGTGCCAGCAGCTATCGGGAGTCCGGCACCGGGGAGCTGTTTTTT. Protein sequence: CASSYRESGTGELFF.

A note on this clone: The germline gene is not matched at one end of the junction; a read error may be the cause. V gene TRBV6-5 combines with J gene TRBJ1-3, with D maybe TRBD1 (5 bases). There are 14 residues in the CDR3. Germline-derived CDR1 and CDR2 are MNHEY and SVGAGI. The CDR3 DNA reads TGTGCCGGCAGTTACCACAGGACTGGAAACACCATATATTTT. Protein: CAGSYHRTGNTIYF.

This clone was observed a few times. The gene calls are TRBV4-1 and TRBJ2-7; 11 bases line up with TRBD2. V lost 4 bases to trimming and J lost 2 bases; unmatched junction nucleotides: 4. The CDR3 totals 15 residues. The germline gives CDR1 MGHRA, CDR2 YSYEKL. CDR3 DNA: TGCGCCAGCAGCCCGAAGGGACTAGCGGCCTACGAGCAGTACTTC. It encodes CASSPKGLAAYEQYF.

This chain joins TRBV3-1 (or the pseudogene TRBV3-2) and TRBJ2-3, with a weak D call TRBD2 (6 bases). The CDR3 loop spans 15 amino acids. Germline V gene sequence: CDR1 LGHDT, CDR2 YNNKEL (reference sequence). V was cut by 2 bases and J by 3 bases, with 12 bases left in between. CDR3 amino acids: CASSQTLAPTDTQYF. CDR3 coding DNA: TGTGCCAGCAGCCAAACACTAGCTCCTACAGATACGCAGTATTTT.

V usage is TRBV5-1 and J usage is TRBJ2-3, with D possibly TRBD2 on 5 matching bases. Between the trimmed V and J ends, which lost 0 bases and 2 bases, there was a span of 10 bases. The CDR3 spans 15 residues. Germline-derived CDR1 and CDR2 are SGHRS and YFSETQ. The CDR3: CASSLGLLVTDTQYF. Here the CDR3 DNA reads TGCGCCAGCAGCTTGGGTTTACTAGTCACAGATACGCAGTATTTT.

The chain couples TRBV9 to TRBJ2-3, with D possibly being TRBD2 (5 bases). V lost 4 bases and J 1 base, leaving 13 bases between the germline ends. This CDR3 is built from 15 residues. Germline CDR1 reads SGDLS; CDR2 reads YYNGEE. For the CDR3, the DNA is TGTGCCAGCAGCTTTATCGGAGGCCGCACAGATACGCAGTATTTT. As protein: CASSFIGGRTDTQYF.

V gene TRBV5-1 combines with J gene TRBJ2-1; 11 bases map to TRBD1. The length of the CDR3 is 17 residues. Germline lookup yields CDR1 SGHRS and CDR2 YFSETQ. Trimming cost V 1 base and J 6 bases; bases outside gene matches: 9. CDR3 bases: TGCGCCAGCAGCTTGACCCCAGGACAGGGGGCGGGCAATGAGCAGTTCTTC. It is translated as CASSLTPGQGAGNEQFF.

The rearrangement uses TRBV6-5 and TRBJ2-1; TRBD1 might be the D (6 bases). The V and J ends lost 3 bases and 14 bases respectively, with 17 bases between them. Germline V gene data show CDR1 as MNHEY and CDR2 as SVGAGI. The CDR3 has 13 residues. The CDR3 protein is CASSYSDSRFKFF. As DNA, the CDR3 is TGTGCCAGCAGTTATTCGGACAGTCGGTTCAAGTTCTTC.

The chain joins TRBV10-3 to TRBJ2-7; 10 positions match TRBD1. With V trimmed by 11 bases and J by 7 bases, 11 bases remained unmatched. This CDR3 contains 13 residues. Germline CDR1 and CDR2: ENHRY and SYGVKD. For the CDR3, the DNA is TGTGCCGCAGGGACAGGGGCCAAGAAGGAGCAGTACTTC. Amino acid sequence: CAAGTGAKKEQYF.

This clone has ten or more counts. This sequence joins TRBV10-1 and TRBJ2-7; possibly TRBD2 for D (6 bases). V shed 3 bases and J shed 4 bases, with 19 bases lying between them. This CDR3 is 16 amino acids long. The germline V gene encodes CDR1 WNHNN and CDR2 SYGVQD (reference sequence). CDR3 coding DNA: TGCGCCAGCAGTGAAAAAATGGATCGGGAGAAGTACGAGCAGTACTTC. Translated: CASSEKMDREKYEQYF.

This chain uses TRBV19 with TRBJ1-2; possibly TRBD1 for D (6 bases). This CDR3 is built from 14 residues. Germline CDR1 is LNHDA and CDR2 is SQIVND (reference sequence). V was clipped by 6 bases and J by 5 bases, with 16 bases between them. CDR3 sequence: CASSPSGTLYGYTF. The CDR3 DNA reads TGTGCCAGTAGCCCCTCCGGGACACTATATGGCTACACCTTC.